A selection of T cell receptor beta chains follows, all from one sample in a study of cytomegalovirus exposure and HLA in healthy donors. The assay was immunoSEQ multiplex PCR, and TCRdb's table has in-frame clones only and misses some. The sample has under 250,000 clones, around 87% seen once. Source material: PBMCs. These receptors all stem from a woman aged 18-35 years in good health and CMV-seropositive. The CDR3 runs from the conserved cysteine through the conserved F or W. A D gene is named only where the DNA matches it firmly. Some rows have no size entry. The others give once, few or many, or a class for an expanded clone.

d_gene	abundance	v_gene	j_gene	CDR3aa	CDR3nt
.	.	TRBV29-1	TRBJ2-7	CSVESVYEQYF	TGCAGCGTTGAAAGCGTCTACGAGCAGTACTTC
TRBD2	.	TRBV9	TRBJ2-1	CASSPGTSGRARINEQFF	TGTGCCAGCAGCCCGGGGACTAGCGGGAGGGCCAGGATTAATGAGCAGTTCTTC
.	once	TRBV6-1	TRBJ1-1	CASRLDSDTEAFF	TGTGCCAGCAGATTGGACAGTGACACTGAAGCTTTCTTT
TRBD1	many	TRBV6-1	TRBJ2-1	CASSEGTGGYNEQFF	TGTGCCAGCAGTGAAGGGACAGGGGGCTACAATGAGCAGTTCTTC
.	.	TRBV2	TRBJ2-5	CALAIGDEGLETQYF	TGTGCCCTAGCGATAGGCGACGAGGGCTTGGAGACCCAGTACTTC
.	.	TRBV19	TRBJ2-7	CASSPGSREQYF	TGTGCCAGTAGTCCGGGGTCGAGGGAGCAGTACTTC
.	.	TRBV6-5	TRBJ2-5	CASSWSVEETQYF	TGTGCCAGCAGTTGGTCGGTAGAAGAGACCCAGTACTTC
TRBD1	once	TRBV6-5	TRBJ1-1	CASREGTGGPTEAFF	TGTGCCAGCCGGGAGGGGACAGGGGGCCCCACTGAAGCTTTCTTT
.	few	TRBV5-5	TRBJ2-7	CASSLQGGPYEQYF	TGTGCCAGCAGCTTACAGGGGGGGCCCTACGAGCAGTACTTC
.	.	TRBV6-5	TRBJ1-2	CASSYSLRLQGYGYTF	TGTGCCAGCAGTTACAGCCTTAGGCTACAGGGCTATGGCTACACCTTC
TRBD1	.	TRBV11-2	TRBJ1-1	CASSPGGRGLNTEAFF	TGTGCCAGCAGTCCAGGGGGAAGGGGGTTAAACACTGAAGCTTTCTTT
.	.	TRBV28	TRBJ1-5	CASRPNRVGGNQPQHF	TGTGCCAGCAGACCTAACAGGGTCGGAGGCAATCAGCCCCAGCATTTT
TRBD1	.	TRBV7-9	TRBJ2-7	CASSLLGWTGDEPYEQYF	TGTGCCAGCAGCTTACTAGGATGGACAGGGGACGAACCCTACGAGCAGTACTTC
TRBD2	.	TRBV29-1	TRBJ2-5	CSVPPRASGNRETQYF	TGCAGCGTTCCACCTCGGGCTAGCGGGAACAGGGAGACCCAGTACTTC
.	.	TRBV5-1	TRBJ2-7	CASSPSRDFYEQYF	TGCGCCAGCAGCCCGAGTCGGGACTTCTACGAGCAGTACTTC
TRBD2	.	TRBV9	TRBJ2-1	CASSLAGGTMKQFF	TGTGCCAGCAGCCTAGCGGGAGGGACAATGAAGCAGTTCTTC
TRBD2	.	TRBV7-9	TRBJ2-3	CASSPTSGSTSTDTQYF	TGTGCCAGCTCACCGACTAGCGGATCGACTAGCACAGATACGCAGTATTTT
.	.	TRBV4-1	TRBJ1-2	CASSQENRPPNYGYTF	TGCGCCAGCAGCCAGGAGAACAGGCCCCCTAACTATGGCTACACCTTC
.	.	TRBV29-1	TRBJ1-1	CSVVYLNTEAFF	TGCAGCGTTGTTTATCTGAACACTGAAGCTTTCTTT
TRBD1	.	TRBV19	TRBJ1-5	CASSIGQGVNQPQHF	TGTGCCAGTAGTATAGGACAGGGCGTCAATCAGCCCCAGCATTTT
TRBD2	.	TRBV5-1	TRBJ2-3	CASSLKLAGNTDTQYF	TGCGCCAGCAGCTTGAAACTAGCGGGGAACACAGATACGCAGTATTTT
.	.	TRBV2	TRBJ1-1	CASSERGRGSEAFF	TGTGCCAGCAGTGAACGCGGTAGAGGGAGTGAAGCTTTCTTT
TRBD1	.	TRBV30	TRBJ1-1	CAWTRQGTEAFF	TGTGCCTGGACTCGACAGGGGACTGAAGCTTTCTTT
.	.	TRBV28	TRBJ2-7	CASSIGLGGYEQYF	TGTGCCAGCAGTATTGGGTTGGGAGGCTACGAGCAGTACTTC
TRBD1	.	TRBV6-5	TRBJ1-2	CASSYGTVTNYGYTF	TGTGCCAGCAGTTACGGGACAGTGACTAACTATGGCTACACCTTC
TRBD1	.	TRBV27	TRBJ2-2	CASSWGQGAGELFF	TGTGCCAGCAGTTGGGGACAGGGGGCCGGGGAGCTGTTTTTT
TRBD1	few	TRBV5-1	TRBJ1-2	CASSLGGQGVGGYTF	TGCGCCAGCAGCTTAGGGGGACAGGGAGTCGGTGGCTACACCTTC
.	.	TRBV27	TRBJ2-7	CASSSAYEQYF	TGTGCCAGCAGTTCTGCCTACGAGCAGTACTTC
TRBD2	.	TRBV5-1	TRBJ2-7	CASRRTSGASYEQYF	TGCGCCAGCAGACGGACTAGCGGAGCCTCCTACGAGCAGTACTTC
TRBD2	.	TRBV28	TRBJ2-7	CASSLPLAGLSYEQYF	TGTGCCAGCAGTCTCCCGCTAGCGGGATTATCCTACGAGCAGTACTTC
.	.	TRBV5-1	TRBJ2-7	CASTRRAGRGDEQYF	TGCGCCAGCACCCGGAGGGCAGGAAGGGGCGACGAGCAGTACTTC
TRBD1	.	TRBV27	TRBJ1-2	CASSAWTGGGKTGYTF	TGTGCCAGCAGTGCCTGGACAGGGGGCGGAAAAACTGGCTACACCTTC
TRBD2	.	TRBV4-1	TRBJ2-1	CASSQDGLAGSSSYNEQFF	TGCGCCAGCAGCCAAGACGGACTAGCGGGCTCGAGCTCCTACAATGAGCAGTTCTTC
TRBD2	.	TRBV11-2	TRBJ2-1	CASSSVAGTYNEQFF	TGTGCCAGCAGCTCCGTAGCGGGTACCTACAATGAGCAGTTCTTC
TRBD1	.	TRBV2	TRBJ2-7	CASSPGTGDIDEQYF	TGTGCCAGCAGTCCCGGGACAGGGGATATCGACGAGCAGTACTTC